This T cell receptor (beta chain) was profiled in a study of cytomegalovirus exposure and HLA in healthy donors. Trimming removed 6 bases from V and 4 bases from J; junction bases left unmatched: 8. The CDR3 contains 15 residues. Looked up from germline, CDR1 is MNHNS and CDR2 is SASEGT. Overall study findings and caveats: With DRB1 most and HLA-C fewest, TCR association rates differed between HLA loci in a later analysis. Some V segments, TRBV6-2 and TRBV6-3 among them, were indistinguishable and were therefore excluded. Equally common other TCR beta chains were less clonally expanded than HLA-associated ones, a later analysis found.

This PCR relied on a set of 60 Vbeta primers and 13 Jbeta primers. Assay used: immunoSEQ multiplex PCR; TCRdb lists only in-frame clones, some missing. The repertoire includes roughly 120,000 clones, about 76% of them detected once, and 3.9% sits in the top ten. Notes on this clone: Antigen unknown.

The TCR originated in a woman aged 30 to 39 in good health and CMV-seronegative. The material sequenced was PBMCs. The chain has TRBV6-1 and TRBJ2-1; 8 bases are a match to TRBD2. The CDR3 bases are TGTGCCAGCAGCCGTAGCGGGGAGGGGTACAATGAGCAGTTCTTC. Protein sequence: CASSRSGEGYNEQFF.